One sample yielded the 15 T cell receptor beta chains listed below, sequenced in a study of radiation and T cells in renal cell carcinoma (TCRdb year 2020). Reading the label with the study, this specimen's time point is: blood 2 weeks post-SBRT. The treatment or condition label of this sample denotes: 15 Gy SBRT to primary tumor, nephrectomy 4 weeks later. Library method: the immunoSEQ multiplex PCR assay. TCRdb retrieved this table from immuneACCESS and kept in-frame rearrangements only. Not all clones are present; in checked studies, unresolved V genes account for under half, and no reason is known for the remainder. This sample gives some 120,000 clones in total; 75% to 90% of them show up just once. The ten most abundant clones make up around 1.8% of the sample. Material: blood, obtained from a patient whose treatment included radiotherapy and nephrectomy. The receptors were gathered from a woman aged 60-70 years with renal cell carcinoma.

This chain links TRBV20-1 with TRBJ1-1; no clear D gene. With 3 bases removed from V and 3 bases from J, the gap between germline ends came to 5 bases. Germline V lookup: CDR1 DFQATT, CDR2 SNEGSKA (reference sequence). The CDR3 totals 11 residues. The CDR3 DNA sequence: TGCAGTGCTAGGGCGTACACTGAAGCTTTCTTT. Translated, it gives CSARAYTEAFF.

The genes are TRBV19 and TRBJ1-2; no clear D gene. This CDR3 comprises 16 residues. V was clipped by 3 bases and J by 7 bases, with 21 bases between them. Germline CDR1 LNHDA, CDR2 SQIVND (reference sequence). The DNA for the CDR3 is TGTGCCAGTAGTATTAGAATCCATCAAGATGGGAGTGGCTACACCTTC. Protein product: CASSIRIHQDGSGYTF.

Worth noting for this clone: The same CDR3 can be traced to other DNA sequences in this sample. The rearrangement joins TRBV5-4 to TRBJ2-5; D is perhaps TRBD1 or TRBD2 (5 bases each). V shed 4 bases and J shed 1 base, with 11 bases lying between them. CDR1 is SGHNT, CDR2 YYREEE, per germline (reference sequence). The CDR3 runs to 14 residues. The CDR3 here is CASSPGTSQETQYF. CDR3 sequence (DNA): TGTGCCAGCAGCCCGGGGACGAGCCAAGAGACCCAGTACTTC. Complete variable domain (other parts from reference TRBV5-4 and TRBJ2-5): ETGVTQSPTHLIKTRGQQVTLRCSSQSGHNTVSWYQQALGQGPQFIFQYYREEENGRGNFPPRFSGLQFPNYSSELNVNALELDDSALYLCASSPGTSQETQYFGPGTRLLVL.

The V call is TRBV6-5, the J call TRBJ1-2, with D perhaps TRBD1 (5 bases). The V gene lost 2 bases and the J gene lost 4 bases, with 11 bases spanning the gap. Germline V CDR1 and CDR2: MNHEY, SVGAGI. The CDR3 loop spans 14 amino acids. The CDR3 loop is CASSYGTASYGYTF. CDR3 sequence (DNA): TGTGCCAGCAGTTACGGGACTGCATCCTATGGCTACACCTTC.

The chain employs TRBV13 and TRBJ2-7; D is perhaps TRBD2 (5 bases). Trimming removed 3 bases at V and 4 bases at J, with 16 bases between. CDR1 PRHDT and CDR2 FYEKMQ come from the germline V gene (reference sequence). This CDR3 is 15 amino acids long. The CDR3 sequence is CASSFRGRGVYEQYF. CDR3 bases: TGTGCCAGCAGCTTTCGAGGTCGGGGAGTATACGAGCAGTACTTC.

The CDR3 region has the DNA TGTGCCAGCAGCCCCCGGGGCATGGGGCAAGAGACCCAGTACTTC. Translating gives CASSPRGMGQETQYF. The chain is built from TRBV6-5 and TRBJ2-5; D possibly uses TRBD1 or TRBD2 (5 bases each). The CDR3 loop spans 15 amino acids. CDR1 and CDR2 (germline): MNHEY, SVGAGI. Deletions cut 6 bases from V and 2 bases from J, with 16 bases between.

This clone showed up just once. The rearrangement links TRBV6-6 to TRBJ2-7, with D hard to call. CDR1 MNHNY and CDR2 SVGAGI come from the germline V gene (reference sequence). Trimming cost V 5 bases and J 5 bases, with 7 bases left between them. The CDR3 extends over 11 amino acids. The CDR3 is CASSQSHEQYF. DNA of the CDR3: TGTGCCAGCAGTCAGTCTCACGAGCAGTACTTC.

The chain links TRBV7-2 to TRBJ1-3; D gene unclear. The CDR3 loop spans 14 amino acids. Germline-derived CDR1 and CDR2 are SGHTA and FQGNSA. V lost 5 bases and J 3 bases, leaving 11 bases between the germline ends. The CDR3 reads CASSPVMLGNTIYF. The DNA for the CDR3 is TGTGCCAGCAGCCCCGTAATGCTTGGAAACACCATATATTTT.

Of note for this clone: An end of the junction does not agree with germline; a read error may underlie this. V is TRBV7-7 and J is TRBJ2-7; TRBD2 is a possible D gene (5 bases). Per the germline V gene, CDR1 is SSHAT and CDR2 is FNYEAQ (reference sequence). The CDR3 totals 15 residues. The CDR3 sequence: CASSLARQACYEQYF. In DNA, the CDR3 is TGTGCTAGCAGCTTAGCGCGGCAGGCCTGCTACGAGCAGTACTTC.

The rearrangement uses TRBV11-2 and TRBJ1-5, with 7 nucleotides matching TRBD1. Germline CDR1 is SGHAT and CDR2 is FQNNGV. The CDR3 has 17 residues. V shed 0 bases, J shed 3 bases, and the junction held 8 bases outside the gene matches. Here the CDR3 reads CASSLDPNRGTNQPQHF. CDR3 coding DNA: TGTGCCAGCAGCTTAGATCCCAACAGGGGAACCAATCAGCCCCAGCATTTT.

The rearrangement links TRBV19 to TRBJ2-1, with D perhaps given as TRBD1 or TRBD2 (5 bases each). V lost 5 bases and J lost 0, with 11 bases in between. Germline lookup yields CDR1 LNHDA and CDR2 SQIVND (reference sequence). The CDR3 length is 15 residues. The CDR3 bases are TGTGCCAGTAGTCGGGACCGTTCCTCCTACAATGAGCAGTTCTTC. The encoded protein is CASSRDRSSYNEQFF.

The V call is TRBV28, the J call TRBJ2-1, with a possible D match to TRBD2 (6 bases). Germline CDR1 and CDR2: MDHEN and SYDVKM. This CDR3 is built from 15 residues. V shed 7 bases and J shed 7 bases, with 20 bases lying between them. The CDR3 nucleotides read TGTGCCAGCACCGGAACCCGCCCCGCGGGGAATGAGCAGTTCTTC. Protein sequence: CASTGTRPAGNEQFF. Based on the CDR3 plus reference TRBV28 and TRBJ2-1, the full variable domain is DVKVTQSSRYLVKRTGEKVFLECVQDMDHENMFWYRQDPGLGLRLIYFSYDVKMKEKGDIPEGYSVSREKKERFSLILESASTNQTSMYLCASTGTRPAGNEQFFGPGTRLTVL.

This clone was counted only a few times. CDR3 nucleotide sequence: TGTGCCAGCAGCTTAGGAAGCTCCTACGAGCAGTACTTC. Its protein product is CASSLGSSYEQYF. The chain couples TRBV11-3 to TRBJ2-7; D remains unclear. Trimming cost V 1 base and J 0 bases, with 4 bases left between them. The CDR3 contains 13 residues. CDR1 and CDR2 (germline): SGHNT, YENEEA.

This chain links TRBV6-1 with TRBJ1-6; maybe TRBD1 (5 bases). Trimming cost V 0 bases and J 13 bases, with 13 bases left between them. Germline V CDR1 and CDR2: MNHNS, SASEGT. The CDR3 covers 14 residues. This chain's CDR3 is CASSEATGPGPLHF. The CDR3 region has the DNA TGTGCCAGCAGTGAAGCGACGGGGCCAGGGCCCCTCCACTTT.

This sequence joins TRBV19 and TRBJ1-3; D ambiguous. The ends were cut back, 7 bases at V and 0 bases at J, with 10 bases in the middle. CDR1 and CDR2 from the germline V gene are LNHDA and SQIVND (reference sequence). This CDR3 has 14 residues. This CDR3 reads CASKGSHSGNTIYF. The DNA of the CDR3 is TGTGCCAGTAAAGGCTCTCACTCTGGAAACACCATATATTTT.